This T cell receptor (beta chain) was obtained from a study of vaccination and CD4 T cells after COVID-19. As for the study in general: Median draw time for post-COVID samples was 101 days post-diagnosis (range 35 to 161). Treatment of control cultures consisted of a CEFX pool, an HIV-1 Nef pool, or no peptide.

In regard to this clonotype: What it binds is unknown.

At the Johns Hopkins FTIC core, DNA taken from cultured CD4+ T cells was sequenced by way of the Oncomine TCR Beta short-read assay. TCRdb re-analysed the PCR reads in MiXCR, keeping a single row per CDR3 protein. This sample has under 25,000 distinct CDR3 sequences, with roughly 54% found just once. As to treatment: approximately 11-day PBMC culture with coronavirus spike peptide pools or control peptides (ViraFEST assay). Trimming took off 3 bases at V and 0 bases at J, with 9 bases between the two ends. The CDR3 extends over 16 amino acids. Per the germline V gene, CDR1 is KGHSH and CDR2 is LQKENI.

This receptor was taken from a human donor who had recovered from COVID-19. Sequences were obtained from CD4+ T cells from blood, cultured in vitro. V usage is TRBV18 and J usage is TRBJ2-6, with no clear D. For the CDR3, the DNA is TGTGCCAGCTCACCCCTCCCTAGCTCTGGGGCCAACGTCCTGACTTTC. It translates to CASSPLPSSGANVLTF.